This T cell receptor beta chain emerged from a study of T cell clones after liver transplantation. Study-wide background: In this trial, immunosuppression withdrawal was attempted within 2 years of liver transplant. Without induction therapy, subjects received standard immunosuppression until 12-24 months post-transplant. Study outcomes and limitations: A larger donor-reactive than third-party decline suggested partial antigen-specific deletion.

Regarding this clone: Its antigen is still unknown.

The CDR3 has 14 residues. Unmatched junction bases numbered 5, after V lost 2 bases and J lost 8 bases. CDR1 is SNHLY, CDR2 FYNNEI, per germline. TCRdb keeps only in-frame clones here, not all; method: immunoSEQ multiplex PCR. Among tens of thousands of clones listed, around 75% were seen once. The chain combines TRBV2 with TRBJ1-4; TRBD1 agrees at 7 bases. This receptor was obtained from a human donor who received a liver transplant. The source material was CD4+ T cells from blood, sampled before liver transplant. CDR3 amino acids: CASSERQGGEKLFF. The CDR3 DNA reads as TGTGCCAGCAGTGAAAGACAGGGAGGAGAAAAACTGTTTTTT.